The entry that follows covers one TCR beta chain sequence. Its antigen is unknown. V lost 7 bases to trimming and J lost 5 bases, with 14 bases between them. CDR1 is MNHEY, CDR2 SVGAGI, per germline. This CDR3 region has 13 residues. The sample is drawn from a study of shared clonotypes between healthy human individuals. Profiled with immunoSEQ multiplex PCR; TCRdb holds only in-frame clones, not every one. The sample carries a few million clones, about 93% recorded once. Findings and limits, study-wide: Between a handful of donors, naive CD4 clonotypes were shared at a level of about 5.3%.

CD45RO negativity and positive selection for CCR7 defined naive CD8 cells, a population that excluded terminally differentiated effector memory CD45RA+ cells. The receptor comes from a man younger than 30 in good health. Some clones in this sample may be carry-over from other donors' samples. Specimen: naive CD8+ T cells from PBMCs. This rearrangement joins TRBV6-5 to TRBJ1-1; D is possibly TRBD1 (5 bases). The CDR3 bases are TGTGCCAGCACCGGGGGGAGGTTAACTGAAGCTTTCTTT. This translates into CASTGGRLTEAFF.